The TCR beta chain described here comes from a study of prognosis after radiotherapy for stage I lung cancer. Study in general: In about 15 patients the disease was a newly diagnosed primary stage I lung tumor, whereas 4 or 5 had oligometastatic NSCLC following surgical resection of the primary tumor. Findings of the study overall: There was no determination made of whether the expanded TCR clones were tumor-specific.

Trimming cost V 4 bases and J 5 bases, with 8 bases left between them. Germline-derived CDR1 and CDR2 are SGHDN and FVKESK. The length of the CDR3 is 13 residues. This clonotype was seen ten or more times. The antigen is unknown. By two-round multiplex PCR, the TCR beta CDR3 was amplified from genomic DNA. Specific primers for each TRBV and TRBJ gene were what first-round PCR used. Universal primers were what the second PCR round used. In TCRdb, the multiplex PCR reads were re-called with MiXCR into one record per CDR3 protein. The table records 13,000 or so distinct CDR3 sequences, about half of them present only once.

The clonotype originates from a donor aged 50 or older with non-small cell lung cancer. The specimen was PBMCs, collected before or after stereotactic body radiation therapy (not recorded which). The chain is built from TRBV14 and TRBJ2-2, with TRBD2 as a possible D gene (6 bases). As DNA, the CDR3 is TGTGCCAGCAGCCGGAGGGATACCGGGGAGCTGTTTTTT. This codes for CASSRRDTGELFF. The full variable domain, completed using reference TRBV14 and TRBJ2-2, is EAGVTQFPSHSVIEKGQTVTLRCDPISGHDNLYWYRRVMGKEIKFLLHFVKESKQDESGMPNNRFLAERTGGTYSTLKVQPAELEDSGVYFCASSRRDTGELFFGEGSRLTVL.